This TCR beta chain emerged from a study of blood T cell repertoires in COVID-19. Study information: Italy, Spain and the United States were the sources of the convalescent and acute COVID-19 samples. In each case, the material was cDNA or gDNA derived from T cells, B-cell-depleted T cells, or PBMCs.

Germline CDR1 SQVTM, CDR2 ANQGSEA. The V end lost 6 bases, the J end lost 2 bases, and 11 bases lay between the germline ends. This CDR3 is built from 13 residues. Per the study methods: Reference gene primer amplification gave nucleated cell count estimates. Data came from immunoSEQ multiplex PCR; TCRdb stores just in-frame clones and leaves some out. V and J calls and clone size are given by that table; D and trimming were obtained from the DNA. The data hold some 190,000 clones, with roughly 90% observed a single time. The genes are TRBV29-1 and TRBJ1-3, with a possible D match to TRBD1 (6 bases). Sequenced: peripheral blood. This sequence was found in a man younger than 35 with active or convalescent COVID-19. The CDR3 is CSVGTGTGNTIYF. The DNA of the CDR3 is TGCAGCGTAGGTACAGGGACTGGAAACACCATATATTTT.